The 30 T cell receptor beta chains below come from one sample, sequenced in a study of shared clonotypes between healthy human individuals. Assay: immunoSEQ multiplex PCR; the TCRdb copy retains only in-frame clones and omits some. The data contain 2,500,000 or so clones, over 85% of them singletons. The specimen was naive CD4+ T cells from PBMCs. As for subset: CD45RA+ positively selected. The receptors derive from a man aged 18 to 35 in good health. Some clones in this sample may be carry-over from other donors' samples.

In the case of this clone: Other DNA variants within this sample encode the same CDR3. This chain joins TRBV7-9 and TRBJ2-2, with D perhaps matching TRBD2 (6 bases). The ends were cut back, 1 base at V and 5 bases at J, with 8 bases in the middle. Looked up from germline, CDR1 is SEHNR and CDR2 is FQNEAQ (reference sequence). The CDR3 is 14 amino acids. The CDR3 DNA follows: TGTGCCAGCAGCTTAGTCGGAGGGACCGGGGAGCTGTTTTTT. This codes for CASSLVGGTGELFF. The whole variable domain, filled in from reference TRBV7-9 and TRBJ2-2, reads DTGVSQNPRHKITKRGQNVTFRCDPISEHNRLYWYRQTLGQGPEFLTYFQNEAQLEKSRLLSDRFSAERPKGSFSTLEIQRTEQGDSAMYLCASSLVGGTGELFFGEGSRLTVL.

This clone was counted once. The J gene is TRBJ2-3, the V gene TRBV5-1, with 9 bases fitting TRBD2. Germline V gives CDR1 SGHRS, CDR2 YFSETQ. V shed 2 bases and J 6 bases; nucleotides not matched to a gene: 10. The CDR3 has 16 residues. CDR3 sequence: CASSFLGAGGGDTQYF. Written as DNA, the CDR3 is TGCGCCAGCAGCTTTTTAGGAGCGGGAGGAGGGGATACGCAGTATTTT.

The chain employs TRBV19 and TRBJ2-2; tentatively, D is TRBD1 (9 bases). The CDR3 sequence is 17 residues long. Germline assignment: CDR1 LNHDA and CDR2 SQIVND (reference sequence). V gave up 4 bases and J gave up 5 bases, with 20 bases separating them. The chain's CDR3 is CASSSREGQGGTGELFF. CDR3 DNA sequence: TGTGCCAGTAGTAGCCGGGAGGGACAGGGTGGGACCGGGGAGCTGTTTTTT.

The chain carries TRBV5-1 and TRBJ2-7; TRBD1 aligns across 9 bases. The CDR3 loop spans 17 amino acids. J gave up 2 bases and V 0 bases, and 9 bases lay outside the gene matches. The V gene's germline CDR1 is SGHRS and CDR2 YFSETQ. The CDR3 DNA reads TGCGCCAGCAGCTTGGCCCCGGGACAGGGTGTCCCCTACGAGCAGTACTTC. This sequence encodes CASSLAPGQGVPYEQYF.

The chain has TRBV29-1 and TRBJ2-7, with TRBD2 matching over 8 bases. CDR1 is SQVTM and CDR2 is ANQGSEA in the germline V gene. The CDR3 loop spans 14 amino acids. V trimming: 4 bases; J trimming: 6 bases; junction bases outside the gene matches: 11. This CDR3 is CSVGQMVTSGEQYF. CDR3 DNA: TGCAGCGTTGGTCAGATGGTTACTAGCGGCGAGCAGTACTTC.

The rearrangement uses TRBV5-6 and TRBJ1-2; no reliable D call. V lost 6 bases and J lost 3, with 12 bases in between. Germline values: CDR1 SGHDT, CDR2 YYEEEE. The CDR3 consists of 13 residues. The CDR3 sequence is CASTRRRYYGYTF. For the CDR3, the DNA is TGTGCCAGCACCCGGAGGCGGTACTATGGCTACACCTTC.

The chain has TRBV5-4 and TRBJ2-5, with TRBD1 as a possible D gene (7 bases). Trimming removed 4 bases from V and 5 bases from J, with 21 bases in between. The CDR3 contains 16 residues. CDR1 SGHNT and CDR2 YYREEE come from the germline V gene (reference sequence). In nucleotides, the CDR3 is TGTGCCAGCAGCGTCCTGACAGGGTATGGGGGGGAGACCCAGTACTTC. As protein: CASSVLTGYGGETQYF.

This clone was observed a single time. The genes are TRBV28 and TRBJ2-6; D not certain. Per the germline V gene, CDR1 is MDHEN and CDR2 is SYDVKM. The CDR3 is 18 amino acids. V was trimmed by 2 bases and J by 0 bases, leaving 14 bases between them. In DNA, the CDR3 is TGTGCCAGCAGTTTAATCGTTCAGGCTAACTCTGGGGCCAACGTCCTGACTTTC. It specifies CASSLIVQANSGANVLTF.

The chain is built from TRBV9 and TRBJ2-1; 8 bases map to TRBD2. Germline CDR1 SGDLS, CDR2 YYNGEE. The CDR3 has 16 amino acids. V shed 2 bases, J shed 1 base, and the junction held 5 bases outside the gene matches. The CDR3, as DNA: TGTGCCAGCAGCGTGGGAGCGGGAGATTCCTACAATGAGCAGTTCTTC. Translated, it gives CASSVGAGDSYNEQFF.

This clone was observed a single time. The chain combines TRBV5-1 with TRBJ2-4; D may be TRBD1 or TRBD2 (5 bases each). The V and J ends lost 8 bases and 3 bases respectively, with 18 bases between them. The CDR3 runs to 15 residues. Germline V gene sequence: CDR1 SGHRS, CDR2 YFSETQ. Written as DNA, the CDR3 is TGCGCCAGGGACGGGGCAGGAGACGTCAAAAACATTCAGTACTTC. Encoded protein: CARDGAGDVKNIQYF.

This clone occurred once. The chain uses TRBV10-2 and TRBJ1-4; 7 bases align to TRBD1. The J segment lost 6 bases and the V segment lost 3 bases, leaving 7 bases of the junction unmatched. The germline CDR1 and CDR2 sequences are WSHSY and SAAADI. This CDR3 spans 15 amino acids. CDR3 nucleotide sequence: TGCGCCAGCAGTGACCAAACGGGACAGTATGAAAAACTGTTTTTT. This sequence encodes CASSDQTGQYEKLFF.

The V call is TRBV10-3, the J call TRBJ2-2; D is uncertain. The CDR3 has 13 amino acids. The V and J ends lost 6 bases and 0 bases respectively, with 5 bases between them. Germline V gene sequence: CDR1 ENHRY, CDR2 SYGVKD. CDR3 amino acids: CAIRPTNTGELFF. The CDR3 DNA follows: TGTGCCATCAGGCCCACGAACACCGGGGAGCTGTTTTTT.

The chain carries TRBV15 and TRBJ2-1, with D unresolved. Germline V lookup: CDR1 LNHNV, CDR2 YYDKDF (reference sequence). V was pared by 1 base and J by 7 bases, with 11 bases between. There are 14 residues in the CDR3. CDR3 in DNA: TGTGCCACCAGCAGAGCGGGCATAGGGAATGAGCAGTTCTTC. Residues: CATSRAGIGNEQFF. The whole variable domain, remainder taken from reference TRBV15 and TRBJ2-1, is DAMVIQNPRYQVTQFGKPVTLSCSQTLNHNVMYWYQQKSSQAPKLLFHYYDKDFNNEADTPDNFQSRRPNTSFCFLDIRSPGLGDTAMYLCATSRAGIGNEQFFGPGTRLTVL.

Remarks on this clone: The sample contains more than one DNA sequence encoding this CDR3. The CDR3 sequence is CASSRGQWETQYF. The CDR3 DNA is TGTGCCAGCAGCCGGGGACAGTGGGAGACCCAGTACTTC. The V call is TRBV7-9, the J call TRBJ2-5; 7 bases are a match to TRBD1. CDR3 size: 13 residues. The V segment lost 5 bases and the J segment 5 bases; nucleotides outside the gene matches: 5. The V gene's germline CDR1 is SEHNR and CDR2 FQNEAQ (reference sequence).

The J gene is TRBJ2-7, the V gene TRBV11-2; TRBD1 agrees at 10 bases. Germline-derived CDR1 and CDR2 are SGHAT and FQNNGV. The ends lost 5 bases at V and 6 bases at J; junction bases unmatched: 4. This CDR3 has 13 residues. CDR3 nucleotides: TGTGCCAGCAGCCCCGGACAGGGGGTCGAGCAGTACTTC. Translated, it gives CASSPGQGVEQYF.

This chain's CDR3 is CASSAGTDGFGNQPQHF. In DNA, the CDR3 is TGTGCCAGCAGTGCCGGGACAGATGGTTTTGGCAATCAGCCCCAGCATTTT. The rearrangement joins TRBV9 to TRBJ1-5, with TRBD1 identical over 7 bases. The V segment lost 5 bases and the J segment 2 bases; nucleotides outside the gene matches: 13. This CDR3 is 17 amino acids long. Germline V gene data show CDR1 as SGDLS and CDR2 as YYNGEE.

V usage is TRBV4-3 and J usage is TRBJ2-1; possible D gene TRBD1, 6 bases. CDR3 size: 16 residues. V lost 0 bases, J lost 6 bases, and 15 bases lay in between. Germline V gene data show CDR1 as LGHNA and CDR2 as YSLEER. In nucleotides, the CDR3 is TGCGCCAGCAGCCAAGAGCCAGGGGCTGAGTTCAATGAGCAGTTCTTC. Translation gives CASSQEPGAEFNEQFF.

The V gene is TRBV28, the J gene TRBJ2-5; 10 bases agree with TRBD1. The CDR3 is 14 amino acids. V was clipped by 4 bases and J by 8 bases; unmatched bases: 7. The germline gives CDR1 MDHEN, CDR2 SYDVKM. The CDR3 DNA sequence: TGTGCCAGCAGTTCCCCCGGGACAGGGGTTACCCAGTACTTC. This codes for CASSSPGTGVTQYF. The whole variable domain, filled in from reference TRBV28 and TRBJ2-5, reads DVKVTQSSRYLVKRTGEKVFLECVQDMDHENMFWYRQDPGLGLRLIYFSYDVKMKEKGDIPEGYSVSREKKERFSLILESASTNQTSMYLCASSSPGTGVTQYFGPGTRLLVL.

The chain has TRBV5-1 and TRBJ2-3; D is undetermined. V lost 0 bases and J lost 3, with 8 bases in between. CDR3 length equals 14 residues. Germline lookup yields CDR1 SGHRS and CDR2 YFSETQ. The CDR3 region is CASSLGMTTDTQYF. CDR3 coding DNA: TGCGCCAGCAGCTTGGGGATGACGACAGATACGCAGTATTTT.

This chain joins TRBV10-3 and TRBJ1-3; TRBD1 agrees at 7 bases. After removal of 9 bases from V and 4 bases from J, the junction contained 6 bases not matched to a gene. CDR3 size: 13 residues. The germline V gene encodes CDR1 ENHRY and CDR2 SYGVKD. The CDR3 spells CAIQGSGGNTIYF. The CDR3 coding sequence is TGTGCCATACAGGGGTCGGGAGGAAACACCATATATTTT.

Notes on this clone: The junction departs from the called germline gene at one end, perhaps through a read error. The rearrangement links TRBV5-1 to TRBJ2-7; 8 bases match TRBD1. Per germline, CDR1 SGHRS and CDR2 YFSETQ. The CDR3 spans 15 residues. The CDR3: CASSLGGTGSFEQYF. The CDR3, as DNA: TGCGCCAGCAGCTTGGGCGGGACAGGTTCCTTCGAGCAGTACTTC.

The V and J genes are TRBV18 and TRBJ1-2; 7 positions agree with TRBD1. This CDR3 comprises 14 residues. J was trimmed by 1 base and V by 4 bases; bases with no gene match: 3. Per germline, CDR1 KGHSH and CDR2 LQKENI. The chain's CDR3 is CASSRDRVNYGYTF. The CDR3 DNA reads as TGTGCCAGCTCACGCGACAGGGTTAACTATGGCTACACCTTC.

V and J are TRBV6-1 and TRBJ2-7, with 15 positions matching TRBD2. Per germline, CDR1 MNHNS and CDR2 SASEGT. The CDR3 consists of 14 residues. V was clipped by 3 bases and J by 6 bases; unmatched bases: 0. This CDR3 reads CASSEGLAGGEQYF. Written as DNA, the CDR3 is TGTGCCAGCAGTGAGGGACTAGCGGGAGGCGAGCAGTACTTC.

This clone came up once. The genes are TRBV2 and TRBJ2-1, with 11 bases fitting TRBD1. The V and J ends lost 8 bases and 7 bases, in that order; junction bases with no gene match: 1. The CDR3 totals 12 residues. Germline V gives CDR1 SNHLY, CDR2 FYNNEI. The CDR3 sequence: CASGDRGNEQFF. The CDR3 DNA sequence: TGTGCCAGCGGGGACAGGGGGAATGAGCAGTTCTTC.

The rearrangement joins TRBV9 to TRBJ1-3; D gene ambiguous. CDR3 length: 14 amino acids. Germline V CDR1 and CDR2: SGDLS, YYNGEE. The V and J ends lost 0 bases and 2 bases respectively, with 6 bases between them. The CDR3 nucleotides read TGTGCCAGCAGCGTAGGCAACACTGGAAACACCATATATTTT. The encoded protein is CASSVGNTGNTIYF.

This rearrangement joins TRBV4-2 to TRBJ2-7; the match to TRBD1 covers 9 bases. V lost 3 bases, J lost 3 bases, and 9 bases stayed unmatched. The CDR3 extends over 16 amino acids. Germline CDR1 reads LGHNA; CDR2 reads YNFKEQ. The CDR3 here is CASSQTGGTALYEQYF. As DNA, the CDR3 is TGTGCCAGCAGCCAGACAGGGGGGACAGCCCTCTACGAGCAGTACTTC.

This chain connects TRBV9 to TRBJ2-3; 12 bases fit TRBD2. Trimming removed 1 base from V and 3 bases from J; junction bases left unmatched: 3. The CDR3 length is 16 residues. CDR1 is SGDLS, CDR2 YYNGEE, per germline. CDR3 protein: CASSVSSGRGTDTQYF. The DNA for the CDR3 is TGTGCCAGCAGCGTATCTAGCGGGAGGGGGACAGATACGCAGTATTTT.

J is TRBJ2-1 and V is TRBV27; 10 bases line up with TRBD2. Per germline, CDR1 MNHEY and CDR2 SMNVEV (reference sequence). This CDR3 has 16 residues. V lost 5 bases to trimming and J lost 9 bases; unmatched junction nucleotides: 13. CDR3 DNA sequence: TGTGCCAGCAGTCCCTCTGTCACTAGCGGGAACTTTGAGCAGTTCTTC. Translated: CASSPSVTSGNFEQFF.

The chain combines TRBV7-9 with TRBJ2-3; tentatively, D is TRBD1 (6 bases). CDR1 and CDR2 from the germline V gene are SEHNR and FQNEAQ (reference sequence). This CDR3 contains 15 residues. Trimming cost V 3 bases and J 1 base, with 11 bases left between them. The CDR3 loop is CASSLSRQGTDTQYF. The DNA of the CDR3 is TGTGCCAGCAGCTTGTCGAGACAGGGCACAGATACGCAGTATTTT.

The rearrangement joins TRBV5-6 to TRBJ2-1; 9 bases are shared with TRBD1. J gave up 4 bases and V 4 bases, and 6 bases lay outside the gene matches. This CDR3 has 15 amino acids. Germline assignment: CDR1 SGHDT and CDR2 YYEEEE. The CDR3 coding sequence is TGTGCCAGCAGCCCCGGGACAGGGCTATACAATGAGCAGTTCTTC. Translated: CASSPGTGLYNEQFF.